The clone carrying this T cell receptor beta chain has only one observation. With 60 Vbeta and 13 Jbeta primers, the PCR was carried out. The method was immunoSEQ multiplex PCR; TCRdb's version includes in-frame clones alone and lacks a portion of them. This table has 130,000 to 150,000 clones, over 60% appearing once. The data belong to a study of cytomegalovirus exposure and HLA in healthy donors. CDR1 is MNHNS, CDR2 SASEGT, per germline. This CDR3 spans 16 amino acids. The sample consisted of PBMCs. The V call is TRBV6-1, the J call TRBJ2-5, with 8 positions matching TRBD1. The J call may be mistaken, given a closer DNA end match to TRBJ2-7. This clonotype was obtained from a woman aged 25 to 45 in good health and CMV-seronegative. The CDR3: CASSASDRESPYEQYF. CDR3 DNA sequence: TGTGCCAGCAGTGCCTCGGACAGGGAGAGCCCCTACGAGCAGTACTTC.